Listed below are T cell receptor beta chains from one sample, sequenced in a study of blood T cell repertoires in COVID-19. Generated by immunoSEQ multiplex PCR, the TCRdb table keeps only in-frame clones and is missing some. The sample carries 350,000 to 550,000 clones, nearly 90% recorded once. Specimen: PBMCs or T cells enriched from blood (not recorded which). The receptors were gathered from a woman between 18 and 29 years old with acute COVID-19. CDR3s include the opening cysteine and the closing phenylalanine or tryptophan. The D gene is left open where the match is weak. Expanded clones are given a class, and other clones once, few, many or no size at all.

.	TRBJ1-4	.	TRBV2	CASKRTDQNEKLFF	TGTGCCAGCAAACGAACAGATCAGAATGAAAAACTGTTTTTT
once	TRBJ2-1	.	TRBV5-5	CASSPQGNEQFF	TGTGCCAGCAGCCCACAGGGTAATGAGCAGTTCTTC
few	TRBJ2-7	TRBD1	TRBV18	CASSLSTGYDEQYF	TGTGCCAGCTCACTCTCGACAGGGTACGACGAGCAGTACTTC
.	TRBJ2-1	TRBD2	TRBV2	CASSELGLLSGEQFF	TGTGCCAGCAGTGAATTGGGACTATTAAGCGGGGAGCAGTTCTTC
.	TRBJ1-6	.	TRBV30	CAWSVGLINSPLHF	TGTGCCTGGAGTGTAGGACTGATCAATTCACCCCTCCACTTT
.	TRBJ2-7	TRBD2	TRBV10-1	CASSEKTGGLYEQYF	TGCGCCAGCAGTGAGAAGACGGGGGGGCTCTACGAGCAGTACTTC
.	TRBJ1-5	.	TRBV28	CASSLRRQPQHF	TGTGCCAGCAGTTTGCGGAGACAGCCCCAGCATTTT
.	TRBJ1-1	TRBD1	TRBV28	CASSPLMDRTEAFF	TGTGCCAGCAGTCCCCTGATGGACAGGACTGAAGCTTTCTTT
.	TRBJ2-1	.	TRBV5-1	CASSLAIREFSYNEQFF	TGCGCCAGCAGCTTGGCAATAAGAGAATTCTCCTACAATGAGCAGTTCTTC
once	TRBJ2-7	TRBD1	TRBV7-2	CASSPKGGQTSYEQYF	TGTGCCAGCAGCCCAAAAGGGGGACAGACTTCGTACGAGCAGTACTTC
.	TRBJ1-3	.	TRBV7-2	CASSLAGVLSGNTIYF	TGTGCCAGCAGCTTAGCAGGGGTCCTCTCTGGAAACACCATATATTTT
.	TRBJ1-2	TRBD1	TRBV7-2	CASSLISTGAYGYTF	TGTGCCAGCAGCTTGATTTCGACAGGGGCCTATGGCTACACCTTC
.	TRBJ1-4	TRBD1	TRBV4-3	CASSLKQGFTNEKLFF	TGCGCCAGCAGCTTAAAACAGGGGTTTACTAATGAAAAACTGTTTTTT
.	TRBJ2-5	TRBD2	TRBV7-3	CASSFLAGVETQYF	TGTGCCAGCAGCTTCCTAGCGGGGGTCGAGACCCAGTACTTC
few	TRBJ1-4	TRBD1	TRBV28	CASRNTGARNEKLFF	TGTGCCAGCAGGAATACAGGGGCTAGAAATGAAAAACTGTTTTTT
.	TRBJ1-2	.	TRBV2	CASSEWRGRRYGYTF	TGTGCCAGCAGTGAATGGAGGGGCAGACGCTATGGCTACACCTTC
.	TRBJ2-7	TRBD1	TRBV5-1	CASSLVTGVNEQYF	TGCGCCAGCAGCTTGGTTACAGGGGTTAACGAGCAGTACTTC
.	TRBJ2-7	.	TRBV5-4	CASSLDSLTEQYF	TGTGCCAGCAGCTTGGACAGTCTCACGGAGCAGTACTTC
.	TRBJ1-5	TRBD1	TRBV6-6	CASSPRRPRDSNQPQHF	TGTGCCAGCAGTCCGAGGCGACCCCGGGACAGTAATCAGCCCCAGCATTTT
.	TRBJ2-7	TRBD1	TRBV5-1	CASKNGWTGGIEQYF	TGCGCCAGCAAAAACGGGTGGACAGGGGGCATCGAGCAGTACTTC
.	TRBJ2-5	.	TRBV4-2	CASSQSPGVQETQYF	TGTGCCAGCAGCCAGAGCCCAGGGGTCCAAGAGACCCAGTACTTC
.	TRBJ2-7	.	TRBV19	CATQDSSTYEQYF	TGTGCCACCCAGGACAGTTCCACCTACGAGCAGTACTTC
.	TRBJ1-1	TRBD1	TRBV4-3	CASSLSQGGDTEAFF	TGCGCCAGCAGCCTTTCACAGGGGGGTGACACTGAAGCTTTCTTT
.	TRBJ2-7	TRBD2	TRBV19	CASSASGGAYEQYF	TGTGCCAGTAGTGCTAGCGGGGGGGCTTACGAGCAGTACTTC
.	TRBJ2-1	.	TRBV20-1	CSAWPYNEQFF	TGCAGTGCTTGGCCCTACAATGAGCAGTTCTTC